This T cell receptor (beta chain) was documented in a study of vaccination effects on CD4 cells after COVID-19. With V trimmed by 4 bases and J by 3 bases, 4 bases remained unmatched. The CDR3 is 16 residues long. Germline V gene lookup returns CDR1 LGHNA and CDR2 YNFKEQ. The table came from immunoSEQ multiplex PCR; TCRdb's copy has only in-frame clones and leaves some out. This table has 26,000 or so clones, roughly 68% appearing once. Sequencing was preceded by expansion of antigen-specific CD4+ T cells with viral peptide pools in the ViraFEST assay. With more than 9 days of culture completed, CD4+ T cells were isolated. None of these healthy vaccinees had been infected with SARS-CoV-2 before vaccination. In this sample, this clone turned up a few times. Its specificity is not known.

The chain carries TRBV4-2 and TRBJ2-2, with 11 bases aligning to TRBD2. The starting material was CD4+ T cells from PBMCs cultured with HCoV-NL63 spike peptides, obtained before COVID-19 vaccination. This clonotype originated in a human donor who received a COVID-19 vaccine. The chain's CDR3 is CASSRELAGDTGELFF. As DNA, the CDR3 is TGTGCCAGCAGCCGCGAACTAGCGGGAGACACCGGGGAGCTGTTTTTT.